The rows below give T cell receptor beta chains drawn from one sample of a study of cytomegalovirus exposure and HLA in healthy donors. TCRdb keeps only in-frame clones here, not all; method: immunoSEQ multiplex PCR. The table has more than 140,000 clones, 64% seen once. The sequencing sample was made of PBMCs. All receptors derive from a woman in her twenties or thirties in good health and CMV-seropositive. CDR3s leave out the opening cysteine and the closing phenylalanine or tryptophan. A D gene is named only where the DNA matches it firmly.

d_call,j_call,v_call,cdr3_aa
TRBD1,TRBJ2-3,TRBV5-4,ASSRTGTGGKDTQY
TRBD1,TRBJ1-6,TRBV10-3,AISEVGQNNSPLH
NA,TRBJ2-5,TRBV6-1,ASSRGEAKTQY
NA,NA,TRBV4-1,ASSQDLDQGHPYEQY
TRBD2,TRBJ2-7,TRBV30,AWSRSSGSYEQY
TRBD1,TRBJ1-4,TRBV19,ASSMGQAHNEKLF
TRBD1,TRBJ2-3,TRBV7-3,ASSLNTGATDTQY
NA,NA,TRBV7-2,ASSLTKTYEQY
NA,TRBJ2-7,TRBV28,ASSSLAEQY
NA,TRBJ1-2,TRBV18,ASSPYRQEAQGNYGYT
NA,TRBJ2-4,TRBV21-1,ASSSPPGQSARPKKNIQY
TRBD2,TRBJ2-7,TRBV5-1,ASSTTSGSYEQY
TRBD1,TRBJ1-2,TRBV7-2,ATRTGPSINYGYT
TRBD2,TRBJ2-3,TRBV29-1,SADGLAGDTQY
TRBD2,TRBJ2-1,TRBV7-9,ASIYGSGVVLGNEQF
TRBD2,TRBJ2-5,TRBV7-6,ASSLVLAGRYQETQY
NA,TRBJ2-5,TRBV5-1,ASSSTPPQETQY
TRBD1,TRBJ1-3,TRBV6-1,ASTRRDSSGNTIY
TRBD1,TRBJ1-2,TRBV5-1,ASSLEGARGYT
TRBD2,TRBJ2-7,TRBV6-1,ASSRTSVTYEQY
TRBD2,TRBJ2-5,TRBV6-5,ASLSPLAEETQY
NA,TRBJ1-1,TRBV12-2,ASRLANLYRPWAF
NA,TRBJ2-7,TRBV7-9,ASSPQSYYEQY
NA,TRBJ1-1,TRBV5-1,ASSPLPGGSEAF
TRBD1,TRBJ1-2,TRBV15,ATSGGGTGVYYGYT
NA,TRBJ2-6,TRBV5-6,ASSFITGANVLT
NA,TRBJ1-5,TRBV6-5,ASSQGQTSNQPQH
NA,TRBJ2-3,TRBV14,ASSTRGSTDTQY
TRBD1,TRBJ1-2,TRBV27,ASSSLRGQAHNNYGYT
NA,TRBJ1-2,TRBV19,ASSTGQGWDYGYT
TRBD2,TRBJ2-7,TRBV19,ASSIQGGSSSYEQY
NA,TRBJ2-2,TRBV4-1,ASSQELSTSGPGELF
TRBD1,TRBJ2-5,TRBV5-1,ASSFSGTGRETQY
NA,TRBJ2-5,TRBV6-5,ASRRGGRETQY
TRBD1,TRBJ1-6,TRBV27,ASSPRQGFGSPLH
TRBD1,TRBJ2-3,TRBV5-1,ASGDRPTDTQY
NA,TRBJ1-5,TRBV19,ASNRARDNQPQH
NA,TRBJ2-7,TRBV27,ASSLLPGSHEQY
NA,TRBJ2-7,TRBV6-5,ASSYSRDYEQY
NA,TRBJ2-5,TRBV6-5,ASSYGGQETQY
TRBD1,TRBJ1-1,TRBV9,ASSPSGGTEAF
TRBD1,TRBJ2-5,TRBV29-1,SVRTGGIKETQY
NA,TRBJ2-3,TRBV6-1,ASSEVEFDTQY
NA,TRBJ1-5,TRBV30,AWSVRGPGSNQPQH